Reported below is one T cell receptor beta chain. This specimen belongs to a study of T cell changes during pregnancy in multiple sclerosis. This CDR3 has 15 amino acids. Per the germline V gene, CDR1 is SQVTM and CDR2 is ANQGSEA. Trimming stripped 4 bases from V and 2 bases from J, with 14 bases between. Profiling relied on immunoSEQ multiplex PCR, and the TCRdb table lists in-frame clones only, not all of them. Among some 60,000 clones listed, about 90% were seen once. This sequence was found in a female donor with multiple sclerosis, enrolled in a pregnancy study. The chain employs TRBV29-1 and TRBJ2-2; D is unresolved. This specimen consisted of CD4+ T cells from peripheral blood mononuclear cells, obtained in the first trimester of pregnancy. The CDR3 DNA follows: TGCAGCGTTGGTACCCAGCGCGGAAACACCGGGGAGCTGTTTTTT. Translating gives CSVGTQRGNTGELFF.